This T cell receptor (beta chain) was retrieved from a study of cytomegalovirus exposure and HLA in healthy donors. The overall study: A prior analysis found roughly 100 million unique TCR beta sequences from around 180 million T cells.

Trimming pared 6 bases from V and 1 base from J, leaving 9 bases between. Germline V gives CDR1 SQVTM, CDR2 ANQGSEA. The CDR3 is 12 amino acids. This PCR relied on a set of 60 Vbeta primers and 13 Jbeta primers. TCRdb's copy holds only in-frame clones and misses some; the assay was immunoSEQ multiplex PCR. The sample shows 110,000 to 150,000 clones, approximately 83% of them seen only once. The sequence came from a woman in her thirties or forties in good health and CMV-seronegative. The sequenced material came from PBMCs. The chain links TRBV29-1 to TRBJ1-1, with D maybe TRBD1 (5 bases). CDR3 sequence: CSVLGGNTEAFF. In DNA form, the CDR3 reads TGCAGCGTCCTCGGGGGGAACACTGAAGCTTTCTTT.